This T cell receptor beta chain came from a study of shared clonotypes between healthy human individuals (dated by TCRdb to 2020 to 2021). A note on the overall study: A few men and two women, aged 18 to 49 years, made up the cohort. The study deeply sequenced blood TCR repertoires of about five healthy adults to estimate repertoire size and the extent of clonotype sharing between individuals. Per donor, leukapheresis produced somewhere between about 0.94 and 10 billion PBMCs. For each donor, CD4 naive and CD4 memory were each given three plates, CD8 naive was given two plates, and CD8 memory was given one plate. To increase sequencing depth and limit assay-specific biases, TCR repertoire library preparation and sequencing were carried out by different laboratories using diverse techniques.

CD8 naive samples were CD45RO-negative cells positively selected for CCR7, giving a CD45RA+CCR7+ population that excluded TemRA cells. The donors were healthy, HIV-negative adults who had no recently reported acute infections or vaccinations. Every donor was a Caucasian adult residing in Nashville, Tennessee, USA. Blood was obtained by leukapheresis, after which PBMCs were separated by Ficoll-Histopaque density gradient centrifugation and cryopreserved in liquid nitrogen vapor phase. Analytical flow cytometry was used to check the purity and quantity of each magnetically sorted T cell population. Genomic DNA was isolated from each sorted fraction and quantified by UV absorbance on a Nanodrop 2000c. Note on this clone: There is no known antigen for this receptor. One base away there is no much larger clone; base qualities are not given.

TCR CDR3 regions were amplified from genomic DNA by multiplex PCR using the deep immunoSEQ assay. Extracted genomic DNA from each cell subset was distributed evenly across all wells of several immunoSEQ 96-well plates, and each plate was treated as a replicate. For sorted subsets, each replicate PCR was loaded with roughly 200 ng genomic DNA, equivalent to 25,000 to 35,000 T cell genomes. Purified libraries were quantified with a Qubit 3.0 fluorometer, sized on a Bioanalyzer 2100, and re-quantified with the KAPA Library Quantification kit. Every immunoSEQ 96-well plate was sequenced on a separate single-read 150-cycle Illumina NextSeq 550 flow cell. For the original study's pipeline: Because the immunoSEQ output included only junctional sequences and no quality scores, the filtering could not be the same as the filtering used for full-length reads. Sequences were annotated with PyIR, a Python wrapper for IgBLAST v1.9, using IMGT germline references to assign V/J genes and CDR3. Reads were removed for weak V/J assignments (E-value above 1e-6), missing CDR3, stop codons, out-of-frame junctions, or ambiguous translated residues. V3J clonotypes were defined as sequences sharing an identical inferred V gene, J gene, and CDR3 amino acid sequence. Percentage overlap between repertoires was calculated by dividing the number of shared unique clonotypes by the size of the smaller repertoire. Repertoire richness was assessed with RTK rarefaction, the Chao1 estimator, and Recon v2.1 estimates of unobserved clonotypes. Generation probabilities for all TCRbeta clonotypes obtained by the gDNA method from several donors were computed using OLGA. TCRdb carries this immuneACCESS record with in-frame sequences only. Its versions omit some clonotypes, under half of them owing to an unresolved V gene in the studies checked, with the rest unexplained. V and J calls and clone size are given by that table; D and trimming were obtained from the DNA. For this sample the table gives roughly 850,000 clones, of which approximately 97% were detected only once. 0.2% to 0.25% of the sample comes from the top ten.

The CDR3 covers 13 residues, taking in both the cysteine and the phenylalanine. Here the CDR3 DNA is all that survives: 39 bases in frame from base 1. V gives up 2 bases and J gives up 2 bases, and the segment between their germline ends measures 4 bases. The germline V gene (reference sequence) supplies CDR1 SEHNR and CDR2 FQNEAQ. What the authors observed across the whole study: Because the study included a small number of donors, the genetic and exposure-history diversity represented was limited. Even with the large sequencing depth, rarefaction of the sorted-subset datasets indicated that sequencing was incomplete. Naive subsets generally had larger estimated clonotype richness than memory subsets did. Around 5% of naive CD4, 3.5% of naive CD8, approximately 2% of memory CD4, and 0.4% of memory CD8 clonotypes were shared across several donors. Sampling was restricted to blood, and TCR repertoires in tissue are likely to differ from TCR repertoires in blood. Higher generation probabilities were observed for clonotypes shared by all four sorted-subset donors than for non-shared clonotypes. Pairwise subsampling led to the expectation that sequencing depth would affect the degree of clonotype sharing among donors.

The material sequenced was naive CD8+ T cells sorted from blood. In the paper's terms, the cell subset or site label means: CD45RA+CCR7+. The rearranged segments are TRBV7-9 and TRBJ2-1, with an unclear D gene assignment. The receptor was derived from a man aged 25 to 40 in good health. The sequenced DNA is TGTGCCAGCAGCTTACCTGCCTACAATGAGCAGTTCTTC. This sequence encodes CASSLPAYNEQFF.